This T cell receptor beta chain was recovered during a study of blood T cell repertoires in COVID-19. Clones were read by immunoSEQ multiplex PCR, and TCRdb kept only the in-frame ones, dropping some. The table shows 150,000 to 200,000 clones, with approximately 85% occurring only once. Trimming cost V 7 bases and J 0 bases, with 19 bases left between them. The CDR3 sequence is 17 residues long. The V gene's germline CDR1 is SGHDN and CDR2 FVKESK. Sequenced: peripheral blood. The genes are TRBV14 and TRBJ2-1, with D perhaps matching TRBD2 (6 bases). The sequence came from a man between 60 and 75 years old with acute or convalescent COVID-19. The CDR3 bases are TGTGCCAGCACCCCTTCCACCGGAGCGGGCTCCTACAATGAGCAGTTCTTC. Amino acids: CASTPSTGAGSYNEQFF.